This section outlines one T cell receptor beta chain sequence together with its context. The antigen is undetermined. CDR3 size: 17 residues. Germline CDR1 SGHNT, CDR2 YYREEE (reference sequence). With 4 bases removed from V and 1 base from J, the gap between germline ends came to 18 bases. Only in-frame clones appear in the TCRdb table, and some are missing; sequencing was by immunoSEQ multiplex PCR. Seen here are fewer than 70,000 clones, 90% observed once, and the top ten hold around 3.5%. This specimen belongs to a study of chemoradiotherapy in HPV16-positive cancers. The study, taken as a whole, reports: In HPV16-positive patients, HPV-responsive T-cell expansion tracked better recurrence-free survival. Candidate HPV-specific clones and E7-related TCR motifs grew in tumor during treatment.

The sequencing used blood, collected from a patient who underwent chemoradiotherapy. The sequence was collected from a human donor with HPV-associated anogenital cancer. The chain employs TRBV5-4 and TRBJ1-3; D may be TRBD1 (6 bases). The CDR3 sequence is CASSPGGRDASGNTIYF. CDR3 in DNA: TGTGCCAGCAGCCCCGGGGGCAGGGATGCTTCTGGAAACACCATATATTTT.